One T cell receptor beta chain is described in this entry. The data originate from a study of blood T cell repertoires in COVID-19. Study overall: Whether acute or convalescent, the COVID-19 samples came from the United States, Italy and Spain. PBMCs, B-cell-depleted T cells, or T cells provided the cDNA or gDNA that made up the material.

The repertoire was sequenced with immunoSEQ multiplex PCR; TCRdb's copy has only in-frame clones and lacks some. The sample contains about 270,000 clones, approximately 86% of which appear only once. The CDR3 runs to 15 residues. The V gene's germline CDR1 is GTSNPN and CDR2 SVGIG (reference sequence). The V end was cut by 1 base, the J end by 4 bases, with 17 bases between. This chain joins TRBV30 and TRBJ2-7, with D possibly TRBD1 on 5 matching bases. The TCR sequence derives from a man between 40 and 49 years old with active or convalescent COVID-19. The sequenced sample was peripheral blood. The CDR3 sequence is CAWSGDLTAGYEQYF. The CDR3 DNA is TGTGCCTGGAGTGGAGATCTGACAGCTGGGTACGAGCAGTACTTC.